A single sample gave rise to the 27 T cell receptor beta chains below, sequenced in a study of blood T cells in healthy people across ages. With a J-beta primer mix and a sample-barcoded 5' primer, a second PCR ran about 6 to 11 cycles. MiXCR, applied by TCRdb to the 5' RACE reads, yields one record per CDR3 protein. The data show 550,000 to 650,000 distinct CDR3 sequences, with 25% to 35% seen just once and about a sixth held by the top ten. The sample taken for sequencing was blood. Every receptor here comes from a woman older than 75 in good health.

With respect to this clonotype: A much more abundant neighbour one base away suggests this may be a read error. The V gene is TRBV9, the J gene TRBJ2-4, with 8 bases that match TRBD2. The V and J ends lost 4 bases and 13 bases, in that order; junction bases with no gene match: 10. CDR1 is SGDLS and CDR2 is YYNGEE in the germline V gene. This CDR3 has 13 residues. CDR3 amino acids: CASSFAGGTEQYF. The CDR3 nucleotides are TGTGCCAGCAGCTTCGCGGGGGGTACTGAGCAGTACTTC.

In regard to this clonotype: A read error may be the cause here, since a much bigger clone is one base away. The CDR3 coding sequence is TGTGCCAGCAGCTTGGCCGGGGGACTAGGCACAGGTACGCAGTATTTT. Its translation: CASSLAGGLGTGTQYF. The V call is TRBV5-5, the J call TRBJ2-3, with 8 bases aligning to TRBD2. CDR3 length: 16 residues. Germline loops: CDR1 SGHKS, CDR2 YYEKEE (reference sequence).

About this clonotype: A much larger clone is a single base away; this may be a read error. This chain uses TRBV5-1 with TRBJ1-2; D is ambiguous. Trimming removed 3 bases at V and 0 bases at J, with 9 bases between. This CDR3 is built from 14 residues. Germline V gene data show CDR1 as SGHRS and CDR2 as YFSETQ. The DNA of the CDR3 is TGCGCCAGCAGCTGTCGGGGAGCTAACTATGGCTACACCTTC. It translates to CASSCRGANYGYTF.

V is TRBV15 and J is TRBJ2-1; 11 bases match TRBD2. In germline, CDR1 is LNHNV, CDR2 YYDKDF (reference sequence). The V gene end was trimmed by 1 base and the J gene end by 2 bases; junction bases not matched to a gene: 4. CDR3 length: 17 amino acids. This chain's CDR3 is CATSRGISGGAYNEQFF. In nucleotides, the CDR3 is TGTGCCACCAGCAGAGGTATTAGCGGGGGGGCCTACAATGAGCAGTTCTTC.

This clonotype is a singleton in its sample. The genes are TRBV20-1 and TRBJ2-4; D possibly corresponds to TRBD1 (5 bases). The DNA end is a closer match to TRBJ2-7, so the J assignment may be wrong. The CDR3 is 15 amino acids. CDR1 is DFQATT, CDR2 SNEGSKA, per germline (reference sequence). CDR3 loop: CSASRPRVPGYEQYF. Here the CDR3 DNA reads TGCAGTGCCAGTCGACCCAGGGTTCCGGGCTACGAGCAGTACTTC.

This clonotype has ten or more counts. V and J are TRBV27 and TRBJ1-2; the match to TRBD1 covers 8 bases. V gave up 6 bases and J gave up 5 bases; unmatched junction bases: 11. Germline values: CDR1 MNHEY, CDR2 SMNVEV (reference sequence). There are 15 residues in the CDR3. The CDR3 spells CASRAQGAGKYGYTF. CDR3 DNA: TGTGCCAGCAGGGCCCAGGGGGCGGGGAAATATGGCTACACCTTC.

In the case of this clonotype: A clone one base away is much larger, so this may be a read error. The V gene is TRBV7-3, the J gene TRBJ2-5; 11 bases line up with TRBD2. TRBJ2-7 explains the end of the DNA better; the J call may be wrong. CDR3 size: 15 residues. CDR1 and CDR2 (germline): SGHTA, FQGTGA. In nucleotides, the CDR3 is TGTGCCAGCAGCTCCCTTAGCGGGGGGGCCAGCGAGCAGTACTTC. Amino acids: CASSSLSGGASEQYF.

J is TRBJ2-2 and V is TRBV7-2; unclear D gene. V was shortened by 2 bases and J by 1 base, with 5 bases between the two germline ends. This CDR3 spans 14 amino acids. Germline values: CDR1 SGHTA, CDR2 FQGNSA. The CDR3 nucleotides read TGTGCCAGCAGCTTATGGTGGAACACCGGGGAGCTGTTTTTT. Encoded protein: CASSLWWNTGELFF. The full variable domain, completed using reference TRBV7-2 and TRBJ2-2, is GAGVSQSPSNKVTEKGKDVELRCDPISGHTALYWYRQSLGQGLEFLIYFQGNSAPDKSGLPSDRFSAERTGGSVSTLTIQRTQQEDSAVYLCASSLWWNTGELFFGEGSRLTVL.

The chain couples TRBV5-1 to TRBJ1-4; the match to TRBD1 covers 8 bases. Germline lookup yields CDR1 SGHRS and CDR2 YFSETQ. Trimming took 0 bases from V and 8 from J; bases not matched to a gene: 6. The CDR3 covers 15 residues. CDR3 in amino acids: CASSLGRTGTEKLFF. CDR3 bases: TGCGCCAGCAGCTTGGGTCGGACAGGGACCGAAAAACTGTTTTTT.

This clonotype was seen more than once but under ten times. The chain carries TRBV9 and TRBJ1-2; no definite D call. Germline CDR1 and CDR2: SGDLS and YYNGEE. This CDR3 is 15 amino acids long. V lost 4 bases to trimming and J lost 0 bases, with 13 bases between them. CDR3 sequence (DNA): TGTGCCAGCAGCCCGAGTATCGAGTCTAACTATGGCTACACCTTC. Translated, it gives CASSPSIESNYGYTF. The variable domain in full, with the rest retrieved from reference TRBV9 and TRBJ1-2, is DSGVTQTPKHLITATGQRVTLRCSPRSGDLSVYWYQQSLDQGLQFLIQYYNGEERAKGNILERFSAQQFPDLHSELNLSSLELGDSALYFCASSPSIESNYGYTFGSGTRLTVV.

The V and J genes are TRBV20-1 and TRBJ1-5, with a possible D match to TRBD1 (6 bases). Germline V gene lookup returns CDR1 DFQATT and CDR2 SNEGSKA (reference sequence). The CDR3 has 13 residues. Trimming took 5 bases from V and 4 from J, leaving 12 bases between them. The CDR3 protein is CSALKGVNQPQHF. The CDR3 DNA reads TGCAGTGCTTTAAAGGGGGTGAATCAGCCCCAGCATTTT.

The sample holds many counts of this clonotype. V usage is TRBV3-1 and J usage is TRBJ2-3, with 9 bases lining up with TRBD1. The CDR3 has 13 residues. Germline V lookup: CDR1 LGHDT, CDR2 YNNKEL (reference sequence). V dropped 7 bases and J dropped 3; count of bases not matched to a gene: 2. The CDR3 bases are TGTGCCAGCAATGACAGGGGGACAGATACGCAGTATTTT. Translated: CASNDRGTDTQYF.

This clonotype appeared many times. J is TRBJ2-3 and V is TRBV9; D is perhaps TRBD1 or TRBD2 (5 bases each). The germline V gene has CDR1 SGDLS and CDR2 YYNGEE. The ends were cut back, 3 bases at V and 2 bases at J, with 19 bases in the middle. The CDR3 has 17 residues. CDR3 sequence reads: CASSAGTHPVPTDTQYF. CDR3 bases: TGTGCCAGCAGCGCAGGGACGCATCCTGTTCCCACAGATACGCAGTATTTT.

This clonotype was observed at least ten times. Written as DNA, the CDR3 is TGTGCCAGCAGTGAAAGGGGCAGGGGGCTCTCCTACGAGCAGTACTTC. Translation gives CASSERGRGLSYEQYF. This chain connects TRBV2 to TRBJ2-7; 8 nucleotides match TRBD1. V was clipped by 2 bases and J by 0 bases; unmatched bases: 6. Germline V lookup: CDR1 SNHLY, CDR2 FYNNEI. The CDR3 consists of 16 residues.

The chain joins TRBV30 to TRBJ2-5; the match to TRBD2 covers 9 bases. Trimming took 0 bases from V and 1 from J; bases not matched to a gene: 6. CDR3 size: 16 residues. Germline assignment: CDR1 GTSNPN and CDR2 SVGIG (reference sequence). In DNA form, the CDR3 reads TGTGCCTGGAGTGTTGGTAGCGGGGGATCCCAAGAGACCCAGTACTTC. Amino acids: CAWSVGSGGSQETQYF.

This clonotype was counted at least ten times. V usage is TRBV15 and J usage is TRBJ2-5; D call uncertain. The CDR3 runs 12 residues. The ends were cut back, 0 bases at V and 6 bases at J, with 5 bases in the middle. Germline CDR1 reads LNHNV; CDR2 reads YYDKDF (reference sequence). The CDR3 sequence is CATSRDGQTQYF. Here the CDR3 DNA reads TGTGCCACCAGCAGAGATGGGCAGACCCAGTACTTC.

The CDR3 loop reads CASSLDGPSTGSGYTF. CDR3 nucleotide sequence: TGTGCCAGCAGCTTAGATGGGCCTTCGACAGGGAGTGGCTACACCTTC. This chain joins TRBV7-9 and TRBJ1-2; TRBD1 matches at 7 bases. Trimming cost V 1 base and J 7 bases; bases outside gene matches: 12. The germline CDR1 and CDR2 sequences are SEHNR and FQNEAQ (reference sequence). CDR3 length equals 16 residues.

This clonotype was recorded many times. The chain links TRBV20-1 to TRBJ2-7, with 7 nucleotides matching TRBD2. With 6 bases clipped from V and 7 bases from J, the junction kept 12 bases outside the gene matches. The CDR3 covers 13 residues. CDR1 and CDR2 (germline): DFQATT, SNEGSKA (reference sequence). The CDR3 here is CSAPTAGGNEQYF. As DNA, the CDR3 is TGCAGTGCGCCCACGGCCGGGGGGAATGAGCAGTACTTC.

This sequence joins TRBV7-9 and TRBJ2-1; tentative D call: TRBD2 (5 bases). The germline gives CDR1 SEHNR, CDR2 FQNEAQ (reference sequence). There are 15 residues in the CDR3. Trimming took off 5 bases at V and 10 bases at J, with 21 bases between the two ends. CDR3 bases: TGTGCCAGCAGCGCTCCCCCTTCGGGGAATAGGGAGCAGTTCTTC. Amino acid sequence: CASSAPPSGNREQFF.

This clonotype was found a few times. The junction departs from germline at one end; a sequencing error may be responsible. The genes are TRBV4-3 and TRBJ2-1; TRBD2 might be the D (5 bases). The CDR3 covers 14 residues. Germline loops: CDR1 LGHNA, CDR2 YSLEER. The CDR3 sequence: CASSQDGRTAEEFF. CDR3 nucleotides: TGCGCCAGCAGCCAGGACGGTAGGACTGCTGAGGAGTTCTTC.

This clonotype has just a few counts. J is TRBJ2-3 and V is TRBV2, with TRBD2 as a possible D gene (6 bases). This CDR3 region has 14 residues. The germline gives CDR1 SNHLY, CDR2 FYNNEI. Trimming took 7 bases from V and 2 from J, leaving 13 bases between them. CDR3 DNA: TGTGCCAGCAACCGGGGGACTGCCACAGATACGCAGTATTTT. Translation gives CASNRGTATDTQYF.

The chain combines TRBV20-1 with TRBJ2-6, with D unclear. The V end lost 3 bases, the J end lost 0 bases, and 12 bases lay between the germline ends. Germline CDR1 is DFQATT and CDR2 is SNEGSKA (reference sequence). This CDR3 has 16 residues. The CDR3 DNA sequence: TGCAGTGCTAGTCCAGGAATACCCTCTGGGGCCAACGTCCTGACTTTC. This encodes CSASPGIPSGANVLTF.

The V gene is TRBV6-1, the J gene TRBJ1-6; 7 bases fit TRBD1. The CDR3 spans 16 residues. The germline V gene has CDR1 MNHNS and CDR2 SASEGT. With V trimmed by 1 base and J by 9 bases, 9 bases remained unmatched. The DNA for the CDR3 is TGTGCCAGCAGTGAAGGGAGAGTTACAGGGGTTTCACCCCTCCACTTT. Translating gives CASSEGRVTGVSPLHF.

The sample holds many counts of this clonotype. The chain carries TRBV7-3 and TRBJ1-2; no clear D. The germline V and J ends were trimmed by 5 bases and 4 bases, with 11 bases remaining between them. Germline values: CDR1 SGHTA, CDR2 FQGTGA. This CDR3 region has 13 residues. The CDR3 here is CASSPSRAYGYTF. The CDR3, as DNA: TGTGCCAGCAGCCCGAGTAGGGCCTATGGCTACACCTTC.

Comment on this clonotype: The junction differs from germline at one of its ends, possibly a read error. The chain uses TRBV20-1 and TRBJ2-6; D is possibly TRBD2 (6 bases). This CDR3 contains 14 residues. Germline V gene lookup returns CDR1 DFQATT and CDR2 SNEGSKA (reference sequence). The CDR3 sequence is CSARDLERANALTF. CDR3 sequence (DNA): TGCAGTGCTAGAGATCTTGAGCGGGCCAACGCCCTGACTTTC.

The chain joins TRBV30 to TRBJ1-6; 8 bases align to TRBD1. This CDR3 is 14 amino acids long. The germline V gene has CDR1 GTSNPN and CDR2 SVGIG (reference sequence). The trim removed 3 bases at V and 9 bases at J, leaving 7 bases unmatched. The CDR3 DNA reads TGTGCCTGGAGGGCAGGGACAGGTGGTTCACCCCTCCACTTT. It translates to CAWRAGTGGSPLHF. Combining the CDR3 with reference TRBV30 and TRBJ1-6 gives the whole variable domain SQTIHQWPATLVQPVGSPLSLECTVEGTSNPNLYWYRQAAGRGLQLLFYSVGIGQISSEVPQNLSASRPQDRQFILSSKKLLLSDSGFYLCAWRAGTGGSPLHFGNGTRLTVT.

This clonotype was detected many times. The V gene is TRBV11-2, the J gene TRBJ2-5, with 8 bases that match TRBD1. The length of the CDR3 is 16 residues. CDR1 and CDR2 from the germline V gene are SGHAT and FQNNGV. Trimming cost V 0 bases and J 2 bases; bases outside gene matches: 5. For the CDR3, the DNA is TGTGCCAGCAGCTTAGATACAGGGGGACGACAAGAGACCCAGTACTTC. Translation gives CASSLDTGGRQETQYF.